Listed here are 30 T cell receptor beta chains from one sample, sequenced in a study of shared clonotypes between healthy human individuals. Repertoires were generated with immunoSEQ multiplex PCR, while TCRdb's copy carries only in-frame clones and drops some. The sample lists about half a million clones; 75% to 85% were seen once. The material sequenced was PBMCs. The receptors were gathered from a woman aged 40 to 50 in good health. Some clones in this sample may be carry-over from other donors' samples.

V usage is TRBV18 and J usage is TRBJ1-3; TRBD1 agrees at 7 bases. Trimming removed 6 bases from V and 3 bases from J; junction bases left unmatched: 8. CDR1 and CDR2 from the germline V gene are KGHSH and LQKENI. The length of the CDR3 is 15 residues. The CDR3 region has the DNA TGTGCCAGCTCTTCTGAGGGACAGCTTGGAAACACCATATATTTT. Its protein is CASSSEGQLGNTIYF.

V and J are TRBV15 and TRBJ2-3, with a tentative D call TRBD2 (6 bases). Trimming took off 0 bases at V and 3 bases at J, with 13 bases between the two ends. In germline, CDR1 is LNHNV, CDR2 YYDKDF (reference sequence). The CDR3 is 16 residues long. The CDR3 region is CATSRDPWLATDTQYF. The CDR3 DNA follows: TGTGCCACCAGCAGAGATCCCTGGCTAGCGACAGATACGCAGTATTTT.

Of note for this clone: This specimen includes other DNA sequences encoding the same CDR3. The chain couples TRBV6-5 to TRBJ2-1; D unresolved. This CDR3 region has 11 residues. Germline CDR1 MNHEY, CDR2 SVGAGI. V was pared by 8 bases and J by 4 bases, with 6 bases between. The CDR3 sequence is CASRRYNEQFF. DNA of the CDR3: TGTGCCAGCCGGCGGTACAATGAGCAGTTCTTC.

The chain joins TRBV5-8 to TRBJ2-1, with D possibly TRBD2 on 6 matching bases. This CDR3 spans 15 amino acids. The V end was cut by 1 base, the J end by 3 bases, with 11 bases between. Germline loops: CDR1 SGHTS, CDR2 YDEGEE. Here the CDR3 reads CASSLRGMDYNEQFF. CDR3 coding DNA: TGTGCCAGCAGCTTGCGCGGGATGGACTACAATGAGCAGTTCTTC.

V is TRBV2 and J is TRBJ2-2; D may correspond to TRBD1 or TRBD2 (6 bases each). Trimming removed 4 bases at V and 5 bases at J, with 23 bases between. This CDR3 is 18 amino acids long. Germline V gene lookup returns CDR1 SNHLY and CDR2 FYNNEI. The CDR3 reads CASSGGPGTSAGTGELFF. The CDR3 DNA sequence: TGTGCCAGCAGTGGGGGGCCCGGGACTTCGGCAGGGACCGGGGAGCTGTTTTTT. The full variable domain, with the rest looked up from reference TRBV2 and TRBJ2-2, is EPEVTQTPSHQVTQMGQEVILRCVPISNHLYFYWYRQILGQKVEFLVSFYNNEISEKSEIFDDQFSVERPDGSNFTLKIRSTKLEDSAMYFCASSGGPGTSAGTGELFFGEGSRLTVL.

The chain recombines TRBV15 with TRBJ2-5; D call uncertain. CDR3 length: 12 amino acids. Trimming took 1 base from V and 7 from J, leaving 7 bases between them. In germline, CDR1 is LNHNV, CDR2 YYDKDF (reference sequence). CDR3 region: CATSRGEGTQYF. CDR3 nucleotides: TGTGCCACCAGCAGAGGGGAAGGGACCCAGTACTTC.

This chain uses TRBV9 with TRBJ2-7; weak D call: TRBD2 (6 bases). V gave up 3 bases and J gave up 0 bases, with 13 bases separating them. Germline CDR1 and CDR2: SGDLS and YYNGEE. The CDR3 covers 15 residues. The CDR3 protein is CASSATWDSSYEQYF. The CDR3 bases are TGTGCCAGCAGCGCCACTTGGGACTCCTCCTACGAGCAGTACTTC.

This chain connects TRBV12-5 to TRBJ2-2, with 8 bases aligning to TRBD2. From germline, CDR1 is LGHNT and CDR2 FRNRAP. Germline trimming cut 7 bases from V and 0 bases from J; bases unmatched to any gene: 7. The CDR3 totals 16 residues. CDR3: CASAGSSGTNTGELFF. CDR3 DNA: TGTGCTAGTGCGGGAAGTAGCGGGACGAACACCGGGGAGCTGTTTTTT. Combining the CDR3 with reference TRBV12-5 and TRBJ2-2 gives the whole variable domain DARVTQTPRHKVTEMGQEVTMRCQPILGHNTVFWYRQTMMQGLELLAYFRNRAPLDDSGMPKDRFSAEMPDATLATLKIQPSEPRDSAVYFCASAGSSGTNTGELFFGEGSRLTVL.

The chain recombines TRBV6-6 with TRBJ2-7; D is unclear. This CDR3 has 14 residues. Germline-derived CDR1 and CDR2 are MNHNY and SVGAGI (reference sequence). V lost 6 bases and J lost 0, with 12 bases in between. The CDR3 DNA follows: TGTGCCAGCAGCCGAACCGGTATCTCCTACGAGCAGTACTTC. This gives the protein CASSRTGISYEQYF.

This chain uses TRBV5-1 with TRBJ1-4, with D tentatively TRBD1 (5 bases). Germline values: CDR1 SGHRS, CDR2 YFSETQ. V lost 4 bases and J 6 bases, leaving 13 bases between the germline ends. This CDR3 is built from 14 residues. The CDR3 spells CASSTGRADEKLFF. The CDR3 DNA follows: TGCGCCAGCAGCACGGGACGGGCTGATGAAAAACTGTTTTTT. The entire variable domain, with the rest obtained from reference TRBV5-1 and TRBJ1-4, is as follows: KAGVTQTPRYLIKTRGQQVTLSCSPISGHRSVSWYQQTPGQGLQFLFEYFSETQRNKGNFPGRFSGRQFSNSRSEMNVSTLELGDSALYLCASSTGRADEKLFFGSGTQLSVL.

This clone occurred once. V usage is TRBV19 and J usage is TRBJ2-3; D may be TRBD2 (5 bases). The CDR3 spans 16 residues. CDR1 and CDR2 (germline): LNHDA, SQIVND (reference sequence). Trimming shortened V by 3 bases and J by 0 bases, and 13 bases separated the two germline ends. This CDR3 is CASSIWRVASTDTQYF. The CDR3 DNA sequence: TGTGCCAGTAGTATTTGGCGGGTAGCTAGCACAGATACGCAGTATTTT.

The V gene is TRBV18, the J gene TRBJ2-1, with 10 bases aligning to TRBD2. CDR3 length: 16 residues. The V gene's germline CDR1 is KGHSH and CDR2 LQKENI. The trim removed 1 base at V and 7 bases at J, leaving 7 bases unmatched. Here the CDR3 reads CASSPRAGGPSNEQFF. The CDR3 DNA sequence: TGTGCCAGCTCACCACGAGCGGGAGGGCCGTCAAATGAGCAGTTCTTC.

The chain combines TRBV7-3 with TRBJ2-3; tentatively, D is TRBD1 (6 bases). Germline CDR1 reads SGHTA; CDR2 reads FQGTGA. V shed 5 bases and J shed 6 bases, with 12 bases lying between them. The CDR3 consists of 13 residues. CDR3 sequence: CASSQTGGDTQYF. In DNA, the CDR3 is TGTGCCAGCAGCCAGACAGGCGGGGATACGCAGTATTTT.

This sequence joins TRBV28 and TRBJ1-5, with D unclear. The CDR3 totals 13 residues. The germline V and J ends were trimmed by 2 bases and 6 bases, with 8 bases remaining between them. Germline V gene data show CDR1 as MDHEN and CDR2 as SYDVKM. CDR3 residues: CASSLIRVQPQHF. As DNA, the CDR3 is TGTGCCAGCAGTTTAATTCGGGTTCAGCCCCAGCATTTT.

The rearrangement links TRBV19 to TRBJ1-5; no definite D call. This CDR3 comprises 14 residues. Germline V gene sequence: CDR1 LNHDA, CDR2 SQIVND (reference sequence). V dropped 8 bases and J dropped 4 bases, with 15 bases sitting between them. The CDR3 spells CASQLNRENQPQHF. The CDR3, as DNA: TGTGCCAGTCAACTCAATCGGGAAAATCAGCCCCAGCATTTT.

The CDR3 coding sequence is TGTGCCAGCAGCTTAGGGGGCAGCGGGACGGGCTACGAGCAGTACTTC. Amino acid sequence: CASSLGGSGTGYEQYF. V usage is TRBV7-9 and J usage is TRBJ2-7; 7 bases line up with TRBD2. V shed 1 base and J 3 bases; nucleotides not matched to a gene: 9. Germline CDR1 reads SEHNR; CDR2 reads FQNEAQ (reference sequence). The CDR3 sequence is 16 residues long.

The chain recombines TRBV5-1 with TRBJ2-7, with 8 bases that match TRBD1. The CDR3 loop spans 14 amino acids. Looked up from germline, CDR1 is SGHRS and CDR2 is YFSETQ. Trimming removed 4 bases from V and 8 bases from J; junction bases left unmatched: 11. The CDR3 region is CASSDRGQGLQQYF. Here the CDR3 DNA reads TGCGCCAGCAGCGATAGAGGACAGGGTTTGCAGCAGTACTTC.

The V call is TRBV19, the J call TRBJ2-3, with 9 bases matching TRBD1. The CDR3 has 14 residues. V was clipped by 5 bases and J by 6 bases; unmatched bases: 6. Germline lookup yields CDR1 LNHDA and CDR2 SQIVND (reference sequence). CDR3 amino acids: CASSSPDRGDTQYF. The CDR3 nucleotides are TGTGCCAGTAGTTCCCCGGACAGGGGCGATACGCAGTATTTT. Variable domain in full (rest from reference TRBV19 and TRBJ2-3): DGGITQSPKYLFRKEGQNVTLSCEQNLNHDAMYWYRQDPGQGLRLIYYSQIVNDFQKGDIAEGYSVSREKKESFPLTVTSAQKNPTAFYLCASSSPDRGDTQYFGPGTRLTVL.

Concerning this clone: The same CDR3 also results from other DNA sequences found in this sample. V gene TRBV30 combines with J gene TRBJ2-7, with TRBD1 identical over 7 bases. J was trimmed by 2 bases and V by 0 bases; bases with no gene match: 1. CDR3 length: 13 residues. Per germline, CDR1 GTSNPN and CDR2 SVGIG (reference sequence). The DNA of the CDR3 is TGTGCCTGGAGTGTTACAGGGGCCTACGAGCAGTACTTC. Encoded protein: CAWSVTGAYEQYF. Full variable domain (missing parts from reference TRBV30 and TRBJ2-7): SQTIHQWPATLVQPVGSPLSLECTVEGTSNPNLYWYRQAAGRGLQLLFYSVGIGQISSEVPQNLSASRPQDRQFILSSKKLLLSDSGFYLCAWSVTGAYEQYFGPGTRLTVT.

The chain recombines TRBV30 with TRBJ1-5; TRBD1 is a possible D gene (6 bases). CDR3 length equals 14 residues. Trimming left V 5 bases short and J 4 bases short, with 15 bases between. Germline V gives CDR1 GTSNPN, CDR2 SVGIG (reference sequence). The CDR3 DNA sequence: TGTGCCTGGGGCATCCAGGGGTTGAATCAGCCCCAGCATTTT. Translating it yields CAWGIQGLNQPQHF.

The chain recombines TRBV10-3 with TRBJ2-1; 13 bases align to TRBD2. V lost 11 bases and J lost 9; bases outside the gene matches: 7. The CDR3 runs 13 residues. The V gene's germline CDR1 is ENHRY and CDR2 SYGVKD. The CDR3 spells CASGLAGVSEQFF. DNA of the CDR3: TGTGCCTCCGGACTAGCGGGAGTGAGTGAGCAGTTCTTC.

The rearrangement joins TRBV27 to TRBJ2-3; 9 nucleotides align to TRBD2. The length of the CDR3 is 16 residues. Germline-derived CDR1 and CDR2 are MNHEY and SMNVEV (reference sequence). The J segment lost 4 bases and the V segment lost 0 bases, leaving 5 bases of the junction unmatched. The CDR3 nucleotides read TGTGCCAGCAGTTTATCGGTAGCGGGAGCCGCAGATACGCAGTATTTT. Residues: CASSLSVAGAADTQYF.

The rearrangement links TRBV4-1 to TRBJ2-2; D remains ambiguous. V gave up 2 bases and J gave up 11 bases, with 12 bases separating them. In germline, CDR1 is MGHRA, CDR2 YSYEKL. This CDR3 is 13 amino acids long. The CDR3 is CASSQQAQAELFF. In DNA form, the CDR3 reads TGCGCCAGCAGCCAACAAGCCCAAGCCGAGCTGTTTTTT.

The V and J genes are TRBV15 and TRBJ2-1; D may be TRBD1 or TRBD2 (6 bases each). CDR3 length equals 16 residues. With 0 bases removed from V and 4 bases from J, the gap between germline ends came to 13 bases. Germline V gene data show CDR1 as LNHNV and CDR2 as YYDKDF (reference sequence). The DNA for the CDR3 is TGTGCCACCAGCAGAGATCCAGGGGCGGGGTACAATGAGCAGTTCTTC. The encoded protein is CATSRDPGAGYNEQFF.

A remark on this clone: The same CDR3 is also encoded by other DNA sequences in this sample. The CDR3 sequence: CASSLASGYEQYF. In nucleotides, the CDR3 is TGCGCCAGCAGCTTGGCCTCCGGCTACGAGCAGTACTTC. The V call is TRBV5-1, the J call TRBJ2-7; D not resolved. Trimming left V 0 bases short and J 3 bases short, with 7 bases between. The CDR3 extends over 13 amino acids. Per germline, CDR1 SGHRS and CDR2 YFSETQ.

Written as DNA, the CDR3 is TGTGCCAGCAGCCCAGGGACGCACAATGAGCAGTTCTTC. Its translation is CASSPGTHNEQFF. The V gene is TRBV9, the J gene TRBJ2-1, with D perhaps TRBD1 or TRBD2 (5 bases each). Between the trimmed V and J ends, which lost 4 bases and 5 bases, there was a span of 10 bases. The CDR3 has 13 residues. Germline lookup yields CDR1 SGDLS and CDR2 YYNGEE. Combining the CDR3 with reference TRBV9 and TRBJ2-1 gives the whole variable domain DSGVTQTPKHLITATGQRVTLRCSPRSGDLSVYWYQQSLDQGLQFLIQYYNGEERAKGNILERFSAQQFPDLHSELNLSSLELGDSALYFCASSPGTHNEQFFGPGTRLTVL.

The chain carries TRBV27 and TRBJ1-6; D is ambiguous. The germline V gene encodes CDR1 MNHEY and CDR2 SMNVEV (reference sequence). Trimming removed 2 bases at V and 10 bases at J, with 12 bases between. This CDR3 has 14 amino acids. CDR3 loop: CASSLRGQGSPLHF. CDR3 DNA sequence: TGTGCCAGCAGTTTACGCGGTCAAGGCTCACCCCTCCACTTT.

V gene TRBV28 combines with J gene TRBJ2-3; 7 nucleotides match TRBD2. This CDR3 has 14 amino acids. Germline V gives CDR1 MDHEN, CDR2 SYDVKM. V dropped 2 bases and J dropped 7; count of bases not matched to a gene: 6. CDR3 nucleotide sequence: TGTGCCAGCAGTTTACGCGGGGGACGCCATACGCAGTATTTT. Its protein is CASSLRGGRHTQYF.

In its sample, this clone was seen many times. This chain links TRBV7-9 with TRBJ1-2; 7 nucleotides align to TRBD1. The J segment lost 4 bases and the V segment lost 4 bases, leaving 12 bases of the junction unmatched. This CDR3 region has 16 residues. Germline CDR1 is SEHNR and CDR2 is FQNEAQ (reference sequence). CDR3 loop: CASSSREDRTSYGYTF. The CDR3 DNA sequence: TGTGCCAGCAGCTCAAGAGAGGACAGGACCAGCTATGGCTACACCTTC.

This clone was seen a few times. The chain recombines TRBV6-4 with TRBJ2-1; 7 bases line up with TRBD2. The V gene's germline CDR1 is MRHNA and CDR2 SNTAGT. The CDR3 has 15 residues. Unmatched junction bases numbered 9, after V lost 0 bases and J lost 10 bases. CDR3 nucleotides: TGTGCCAGCAGTGACTCGGGGGGAGGGCCCGGGGAGCAGTTCTTC. This gives the protein CASSDSGGGPGEQFF.